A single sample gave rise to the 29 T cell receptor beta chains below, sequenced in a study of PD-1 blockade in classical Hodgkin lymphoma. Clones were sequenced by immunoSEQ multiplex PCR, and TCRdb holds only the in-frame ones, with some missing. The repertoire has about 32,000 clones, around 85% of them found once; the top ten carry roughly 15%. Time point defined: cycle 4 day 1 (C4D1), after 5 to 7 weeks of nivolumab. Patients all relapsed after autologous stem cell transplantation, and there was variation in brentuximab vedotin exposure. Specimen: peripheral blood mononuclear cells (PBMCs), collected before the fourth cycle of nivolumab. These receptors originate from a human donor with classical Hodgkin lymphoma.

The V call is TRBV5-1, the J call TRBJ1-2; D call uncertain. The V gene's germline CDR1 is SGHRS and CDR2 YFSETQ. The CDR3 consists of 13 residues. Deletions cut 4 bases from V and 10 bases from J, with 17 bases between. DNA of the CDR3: TGCGCCAGCAGCCGGAATGGGGATCTGGACTACACCTTC. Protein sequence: CASSRNGDLDYTF.

For the CDR3, the DNA is TGCGCCAGCAGCCAAGTCGGAGGTCTGGGCCAGCCCCAGCATTTT. Amino acid sequence: CASSQVGGLGQPQHF. The chain joins TRBV4-1 to TRBJ1-5; no definite D call. Germline lookup yields CDR1 MGHRA and CDR2 YSYEKL. This CDR3 region has 15 residues. V was clipped by 1 base and J by 7 bases, with 14 bases between them.

CDR3: CSAGHDNEQYV. The CDR3 DNA follows: TGCAGCGCCGGACATGACAACGAGCAGTACGTC. The chain links TRBV29-1 to TRBJ2-7; D possibly corresponds to TRBD1 (5 bases). The CDR3 runs 11 residues. Trimming removed 7 bases from V and 5 bases from J, with 12 bases in between. The V gene's germline CDR1 is SQVTM and CDR2 ANQGSEA.

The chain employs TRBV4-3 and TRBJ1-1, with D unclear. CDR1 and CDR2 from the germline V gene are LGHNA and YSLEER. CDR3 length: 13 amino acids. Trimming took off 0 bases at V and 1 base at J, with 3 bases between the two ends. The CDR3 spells CASSQDRNTEAFF. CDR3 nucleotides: TGCGCCAGCAGCCAAGACCGGAACACTGAAGCTTTCTTT.

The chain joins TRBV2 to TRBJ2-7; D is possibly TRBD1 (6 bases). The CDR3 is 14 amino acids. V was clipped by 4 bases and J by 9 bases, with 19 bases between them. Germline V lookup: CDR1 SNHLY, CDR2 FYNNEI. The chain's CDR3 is CASSGRTADFWQYF. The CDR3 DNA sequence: TGTGCCAGCAGTGGCAGGACAGCCGATTTTTGGCAGTACTTC.

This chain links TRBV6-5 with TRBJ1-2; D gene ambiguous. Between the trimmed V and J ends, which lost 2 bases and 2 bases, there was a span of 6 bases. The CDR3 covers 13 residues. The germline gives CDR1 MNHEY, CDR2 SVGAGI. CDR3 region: CASSYGPNYGYTF. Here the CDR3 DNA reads TGTGCCAGCAGTTACGGCCCGAACTATGGCTACACCTTC.

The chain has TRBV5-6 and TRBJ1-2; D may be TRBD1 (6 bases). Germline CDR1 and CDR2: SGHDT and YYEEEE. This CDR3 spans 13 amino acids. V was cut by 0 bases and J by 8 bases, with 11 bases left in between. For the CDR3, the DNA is TGTGCCAGCAGCTTGGACAGGGAGAGGGGCTACACCTTC. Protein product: CASSLDRERGYTF. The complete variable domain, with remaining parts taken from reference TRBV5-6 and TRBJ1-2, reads DAGVTQSPTHLIKTRGQQVTLRCSPKSGHDTVSWYQQALGQGPQFIFQYYEEEERQRGNFPDRFSGHQFPNYSSELNVNALLLGDSALYLCASSLDRERGYTFGSGTRLTVV.

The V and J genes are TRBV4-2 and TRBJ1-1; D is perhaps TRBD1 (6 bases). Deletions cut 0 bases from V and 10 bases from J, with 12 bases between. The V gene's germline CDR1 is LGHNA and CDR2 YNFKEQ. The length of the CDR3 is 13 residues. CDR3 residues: CASSQDKGGLAFF. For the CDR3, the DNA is TGTGCCAGCAGCCAAGATAAAGGGGGATTAGCTTTCTTT.

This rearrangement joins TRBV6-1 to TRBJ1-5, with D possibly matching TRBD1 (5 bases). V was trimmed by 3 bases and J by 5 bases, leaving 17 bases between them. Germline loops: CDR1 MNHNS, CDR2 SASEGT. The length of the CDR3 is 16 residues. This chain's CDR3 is CASSEIPGTQYQPQHF. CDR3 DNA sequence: TGTGCCAGCAGTGAGATACCGGGGACGCAGTATCAGCCCCAGCATTTT.

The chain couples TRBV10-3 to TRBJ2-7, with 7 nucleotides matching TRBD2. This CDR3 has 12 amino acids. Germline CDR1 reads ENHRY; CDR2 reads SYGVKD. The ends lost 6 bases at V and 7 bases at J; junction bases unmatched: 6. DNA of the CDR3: TGTGCCATCAGGAACGGGGGAGGGGAGCAGTACGTC. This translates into CAIRNGGGEQYV.

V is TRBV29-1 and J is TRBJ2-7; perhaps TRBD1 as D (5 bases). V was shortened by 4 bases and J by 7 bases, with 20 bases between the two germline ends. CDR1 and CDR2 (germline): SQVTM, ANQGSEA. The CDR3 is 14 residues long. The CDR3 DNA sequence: TGCAGCGTTGCTGGGGCCAGGGCCCGATGGGAGCAGTACTTC. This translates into CSVAGARARWEQYF.

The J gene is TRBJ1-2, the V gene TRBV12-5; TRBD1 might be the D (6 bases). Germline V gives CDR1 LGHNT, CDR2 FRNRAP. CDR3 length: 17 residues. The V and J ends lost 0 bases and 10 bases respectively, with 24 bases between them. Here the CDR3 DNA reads TGTGCTAGTGGTTTGGTATTGCAGGGGAACGAGATGGGATACTACACCTTC. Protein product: CASGLVLQGNEMGYYTF.

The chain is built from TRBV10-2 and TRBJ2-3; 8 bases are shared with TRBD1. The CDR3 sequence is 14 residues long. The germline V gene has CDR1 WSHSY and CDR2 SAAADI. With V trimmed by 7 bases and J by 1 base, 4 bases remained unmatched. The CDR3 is CASIGQGGTDTQYF. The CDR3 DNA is TGCGCCAGCATCGGACAGGGCGGCACAGATACGCAGTATTTT.

The CDR3 protein is CASSLGFGGRLAGELFF. The DNA for the CDR3 is TGTGCCAGCAGCTTGGGGTTTGGCGGGAGATTGGCCGGGGAGCTGTTTTTT. This chain connects TRBV5-4 to TRBJ2-2, with 7 bases matching TRBD2. This CDR3 spans 17 amino acids. CDR1 and CDR2 (germline): SGHNT, YYREEE (reference sequence). Trimming at V came to 0 bases and at J to 6 bases, leaving 11 bases not matched to a gene.

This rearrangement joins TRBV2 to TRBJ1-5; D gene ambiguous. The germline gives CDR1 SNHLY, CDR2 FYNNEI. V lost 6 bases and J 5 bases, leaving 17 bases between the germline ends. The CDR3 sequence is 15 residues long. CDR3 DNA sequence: TGTGCCAGCAGCCGGGTTGGACTGATGGATCAGCCCCAGCATTTT. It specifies CASSRVGLMDQPQHF.

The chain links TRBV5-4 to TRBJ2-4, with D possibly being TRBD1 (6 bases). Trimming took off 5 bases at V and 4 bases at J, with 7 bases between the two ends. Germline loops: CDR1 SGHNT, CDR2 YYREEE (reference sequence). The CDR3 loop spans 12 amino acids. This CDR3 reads CASRGAKNIQYF. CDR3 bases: TGTGCCAGCAGGGGGGCTAAAAACATTCAGTACTTC.

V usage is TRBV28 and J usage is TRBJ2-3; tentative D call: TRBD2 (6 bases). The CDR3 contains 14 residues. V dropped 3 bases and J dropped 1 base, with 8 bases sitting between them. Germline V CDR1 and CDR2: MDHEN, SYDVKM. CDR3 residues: CASSFLAGTDTQYF. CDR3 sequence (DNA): TGTGCCAGCAGTTTTTTAGCGGGCACAGATACGCAGTATTTT.

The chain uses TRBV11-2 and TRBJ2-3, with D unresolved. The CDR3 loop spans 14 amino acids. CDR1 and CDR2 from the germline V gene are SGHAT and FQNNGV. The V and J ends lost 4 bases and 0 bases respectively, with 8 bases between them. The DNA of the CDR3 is TGTGCCAGCAGCTACCTTTCTAGCACAGATACGCAGTATTTT. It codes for CASSYLSSTDTQYF.

This chain's CDR3 is CASSRGGTANTYGYTF. The CDR3 nucleotides are TGTGCCAGTAGCCGAGGGGGGACAGCCAACACCTATGGCTACACCTTC. The rearrangement joins TRBV19 to TRBJ1-2; 7 bases are a match to TRBD1. V was clipped by 6 bases and J by 4 bases; unmatched bases: 14. From germline, CDR1 is LNHDA and CDR2 SQIVND (reference sequence). The CDR3 runs to 16 residues.

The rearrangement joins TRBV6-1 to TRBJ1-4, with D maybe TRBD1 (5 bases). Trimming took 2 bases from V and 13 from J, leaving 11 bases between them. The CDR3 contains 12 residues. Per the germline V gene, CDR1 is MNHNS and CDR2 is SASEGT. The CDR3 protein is CASSESRGRLFF. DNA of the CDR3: TGTGCCAGCAGTGAAAGTAGGGGAAGACTGTTTTTT.

The DNA for the CDR3 is TGTGCCACCGGTCTCACTAGCGGGACTGTCAACGAGCAGTACTTC. Its protein is CATGLTSGTVNEQYF. The chain carries TRBV19 and TRBJ2-7; TRBD2 agrees at 10 bases. This CDR3 comprises 15 residues. Germline CDR1 is LNHDA and CDR2 is SQIVND (reference sequence). V dropped 10 bases and J dropped 5; count of bases not matched to a gene: 14.

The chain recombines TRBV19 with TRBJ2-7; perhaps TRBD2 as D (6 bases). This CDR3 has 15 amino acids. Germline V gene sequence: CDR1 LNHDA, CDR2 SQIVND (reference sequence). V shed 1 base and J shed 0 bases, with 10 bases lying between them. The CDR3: CASSIGGGSSYEQYV. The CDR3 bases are TGTGCCAGTAGTATAGGGGGAGGTAGCTCCTACGAGCAGTACGTC.

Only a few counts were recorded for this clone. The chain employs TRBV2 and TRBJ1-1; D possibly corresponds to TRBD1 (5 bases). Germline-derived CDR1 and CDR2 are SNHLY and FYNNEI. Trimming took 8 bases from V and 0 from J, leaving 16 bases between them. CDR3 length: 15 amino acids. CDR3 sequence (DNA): TGTGCCAGCCAACCTCCGGGACGGATGAACACTGAAGCTTTCTTT. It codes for CASQPPGRMNTEAFF.

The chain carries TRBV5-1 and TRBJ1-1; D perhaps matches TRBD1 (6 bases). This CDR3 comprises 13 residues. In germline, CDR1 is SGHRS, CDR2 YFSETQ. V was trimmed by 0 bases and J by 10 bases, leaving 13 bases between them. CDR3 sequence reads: CASSLGQGLSAFF. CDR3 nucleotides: TGCGCCAGCAGCTTGGGGCAGGGGCTTTCAGCTTTCTTT.

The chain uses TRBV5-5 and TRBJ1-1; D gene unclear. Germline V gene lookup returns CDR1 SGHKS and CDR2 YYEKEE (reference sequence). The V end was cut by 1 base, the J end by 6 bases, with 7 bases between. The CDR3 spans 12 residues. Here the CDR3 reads CASSLIGAEAFF. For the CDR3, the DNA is TGTGCCAGCAGCTTGATCGGGGCTGAAGCTTTCTTT. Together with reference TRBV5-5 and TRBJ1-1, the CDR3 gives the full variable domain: DAGVTQSPTHLIKTRGQQVTLRCSPISGHKSVSWYQQVLGQGPQFIFQYYEKEERGRGNFPDRFSARQFPNYSSELNVNALLLGDSALYLCASSLIGAEAFFGQGTRLTVV.

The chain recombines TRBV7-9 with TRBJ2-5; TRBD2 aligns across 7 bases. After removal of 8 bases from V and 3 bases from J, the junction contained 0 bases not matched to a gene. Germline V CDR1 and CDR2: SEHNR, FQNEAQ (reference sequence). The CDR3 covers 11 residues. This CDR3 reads CASRGEETQYF. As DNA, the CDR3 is TGTGCCAGCCGGGGGGAAGAGACCCAGTACTTC.

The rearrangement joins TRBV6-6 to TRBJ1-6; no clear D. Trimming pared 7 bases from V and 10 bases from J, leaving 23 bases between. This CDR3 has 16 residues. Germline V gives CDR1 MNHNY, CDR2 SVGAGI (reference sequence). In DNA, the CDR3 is TGTGCCAGCACTTTACGGGCCACCTCATCACAATCACCCCTCCACTTT. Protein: CASTLRATSSQSPLHF.

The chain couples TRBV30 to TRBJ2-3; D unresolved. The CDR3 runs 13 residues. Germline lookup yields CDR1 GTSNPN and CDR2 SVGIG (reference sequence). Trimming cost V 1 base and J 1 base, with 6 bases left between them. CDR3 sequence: CAWSGPGTDTQYF. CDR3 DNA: TGTGCCTGGAGTGGCCCAGGCACAGATACGCAGTATTTT.

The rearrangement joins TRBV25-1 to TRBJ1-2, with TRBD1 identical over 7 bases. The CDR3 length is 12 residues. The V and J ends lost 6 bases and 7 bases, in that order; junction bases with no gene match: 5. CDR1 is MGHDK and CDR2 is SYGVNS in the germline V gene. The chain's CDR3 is CASRGDSGGYTF. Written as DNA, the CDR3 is TGTGCCAGCAGAGGGGACAGCGGTGGCTACACCTTC.